The 15 T cell receptor beta chains listed next were all sequenced from one sample in a study of T cell clones after liver transplantation. Libraries were prepared by immunoSEQ multiplex PCR; TCRdb keeps only in-frame clonotypes and omits some of them. The sample lists fewer than 65,000 clones, roughly 90% occurring once. Sequenced material: CD8+ T cells from blood, taken 12 months after liver transplant. These receptors all come from a human patient who received a liver transplant. Some T cells may be transferred from the graft donor.

The CDR3 protein is CASSSGSGDGYTF. The DNA of the CDR3 is TGTGCCAGCAGCTCTGGTTCCGGGGATGGCTACACCTTC. This chain joins TRBV11-2 and TRBJ1-2; D is unresolved. Germline V lookup: CDR1 SGHAT, CDR2 FQNNGV. The V gene lost 4 bases and the J gene lost 6 bases, with 12 bases spanning the gap. The CDR3 loop spans 13 amino acids.

The chain carries TRBV15 and TRBJ1-4; tentative D call: TRBD1 (6 bases). Germline CDR1 LNHNV, CDR2 YYDKDF (reference sequence). V dropped 5 bases and J dropped 8 bases, with 18 bases sitting between them. The CDR3 covers 15 residues. CDR3 residues: CATSSRQEGGEKLFF. CDR3 nucleotides: TGTGCCACCAGCTCCCGACAGGAGGGGGGAGAAAAACTGTTTTTT.

This clone has only one observation. The rearrangement joins TRBV7-9 to TRBJ2-2; no definite D call. Germline-derived CDR1 and CDR2 are SEHNR and FQNEAQ (reference sequence). The V end was cut by 3 bases, the J end by 7 bases, with 3 bases between. The CDR3 length is 11 residues. The CDR3 coding sequence is TGTGCCAGCAGCTTCGACGGGGAGCTGTTTTTT. Protein product: CASSFDGELFF.

The chain links TRBV28 to TRBJ1-2; 8 nucleotides agree with TRBD1. V lost 10 bases and J lost 5; bases outside the gene matches: 9. Germline assignment: CDR1 MDHEN and CDR2 SYDVKM. This CDR3 has 13 residues. The CDR3 coding sequence is TGTGCCACCACACAGGGGGAGATGTATGGCTACACCTTC. Protein product: CATTQGEMYGYTF.

The chain uses TRBV5-8 and TRBJ1-1; D may be TRBD1 (5 bases). V gave up 1 base and J gave up 6 bases, with 13 bases separating them. Germline V CDR1 and CDR2: SGHTS, YDEGEE. The length of the CDR3 is 14 residues. The CDR3, as DNA: TGTGCCAGCAGCTTGCTGAGGGGTCTTCCTGAAGCTTTCTTT. Protein sequence: CASSLLRGLPEAFF. Based on the CDR3 plus reference TRBV5-8 and TRBJ1-1, the full variable domain is EAGVTQSPTHLIKTRGQQATLRCSPISGHTSVYWYQQALGLGLQFLLWYDEGEERNRGNFPPRFSGRQFPNYSSELNVNALELEDSALYLCASSLLRGLPEAFFGQGTRLTVV.

The chain combines TRBV7-9 with TRBJ2-7; D is ambiguous. Germline V gene data show CDR1 as SEHNR and CDR2 as FQNEAQ (reference sequence). The CDR3 extends over 15 amino acids. The V end lost 3 bases, the J end lost 0 bases, and 12 bases lay between the germline ends. Written as DNA, the CDR3 is TGTGCCAGCAGCTTGAGTGTAGTGAACTCCTACGAGCAGTACTTC. Residues: CASSLSVVNSYEQYF.

The rearrangement links TRBV5-6 to TRBJ1-4; D is unclear. Between the trimmed V and J ends, which lost 2 bases and 8 bases, there was a span of 10 bases. Germline lookup yields CDR1 SGHDT and CDR2 YYEEEE. The CDR3 runs to 13 residues. DNA of the CDR3: TGTGCCAGCAGCTTCCCGGGCACGGAAAAACTGTTTTTT. Protein product: CASSFPGTEKLFF.

Only a few counts were recorded for this clone. In the same sample, other DNA sequences code for this CDR3. CDR3 amino acids: CASSLGQGYEQYF. The CDR3 DNA reads as TGTGCCAGCAGTCTGGGACAGGGCTACGAGCAGTACTTC. The gene calls are TRBV28 and TRBJ2-7; 9 bases align to TRBD1. J gave up 3 bases and V 5 bases, and 2 bases lay outside the gene matches. Germline CDR1 and CDR2: MDHEN and SYDVKM. This CDR3 is 13 amino acids long.

In this sample, this clone turned up once. The rearrangement joins TRBV5-1 to TRBJ1-1, with D unresolved. V lost 2 bases and J 1 base, leaving 6 bases between the germline ends. CDR1 and CDR2 from the germline V gene are SGHRS and YFSETQ. The CDR3 sequence is 13 residues long. The CDR3: CASSLKGNTEAFF. The DNA of the CDR3 is TGCGCCAGCAGCTTAAAGGGGAACACTGAAGCTTTCTTT.

This clone was recorded only once. The gene calls are TRBV9 and TRBJ2-2, with D possibly TRBD1 on 6 matching bases. Trimming took 4 bases from V and 3 from J, leaving 13 bases between them. Germline V gives CDR1 SGDLS, CDR2 YYNGEE. This CDR3 contains 15 residues. The CDR3 protein is CASSSGVRHTGELFF. DNA for the CDR3: TGTGCCAGCAGCTCAGGGGTAAGGCACACCGGGGAGCTGTTTTTT.

The V and J genes are TRBV11-2 and TRBJ2-1; 11 positions agree with TRBD1. V lost 5 bases, J lost 10 bases, and 10 bases stayed unmatched. The germline CDR1 and CDR2 sequences are SGHAT and FQNNGV. The CDR3 covers 15 residues. CDR3 sequence: CASSLWTGGEEEQFF. The CDR3 DNA follows: TGTGCCAGCAGCCTTTGGACAGGGGGCGAAGAGGAGCAGTTCTTC.

The rearrangement uses TRBV27 and TRBJ2-5; tentative D call: TRBD2 (6 bases). With 2 bases removed from V and 7 bases from J, the gap between germline ends came to 17 bases. In germline, CDR1 is MNHEY, CDR2 SMNVEV (reference sequence). This CDR3 region has 15 residues. CDR3 bases: TGTGCCAGCAGTTTAGGGCGGGGTGTTGGGGGGACCCAGTACTTC. Translating gives CASSLGRGVGGTQYF.

This clone was observed a few times. This chain joins TRBV7-9 and TRBJ2-5; D remains unclear. CDR3 length equals 12 residues. The V end was cut by 9 bases, the J end by 2 bases, with 10 bases between. The germline V gene has CDR1 SEHNR and CDR2 FQNEAQ (reference sequence). The CDR3 sequence is CASHSAQETQYF. Written as DNA, the CDR3 is TGTGCCAGTCATAGTGCTCAAGAGACCCAGTACTTC.

On this clone itself: The sample contains more than one DNA sequence encoding this CDR3. J is TRBJ2-1 and V is TRBV5-6; no definite D call. V was shortened by 0 bases and J by 4 bases, with 5 bases between the two germline ends. Germline V gives CDR1 SGHDT, CDR2 YYEEEE. The CDR3 loop spans 13 amino acids. The CDR3 DNA is TGTGCCAGCAGCTTGGATGCTTACAATGAGCAGTTCTTC. Its translation: CASSLDAYNEQFF.

The rearrangement uses TRBV5-8 and TRBJ2-7; D perhaps matches TRBD2 (6 bases). CDR1 is SGHTS and CDR2 is YDEGEE in the germline V gene. The germline V and J ends were trimmed by 9 bases and 3 bases, with 16 bases remaining between them. The CDR3 is 13 residues long. CDR3 protein: CAIPREGGYEQYF. The CDR3 DNA follows: TGTGCCATCCCACGAGAGGGAGGCTACGAGCAGTACTTC.